One T cell receptor beta chain is described in this entry. Its antigen remains unidentified. The data stem from a study of T cell responses to AZD1222 COVID-19 vaccine. Study observations and caveats: Samples come after the peak T cell response, not at day 14.

Profiled with immunoSEQ multiplex PCR; TCRdb holds only in-frame clones, not every one. The data show about 140,000 clones, roughly 91% seen once. This CDR3 has 14 amino acids. CDR1 is SQVTM, CDR2 ANQGSEA, per germline. V was clipped by 4 bases and J by 5 bases, with 14 bases between them. The sample was peripheral blood, taken 28 days after the second AZD1222 dose. The clonotype comes from an adult who received the AZD1222 COVID-19 vaccine. The chain couples TRBV29-1 to TRBJ2-2, with D possibly matching TRBD2 (5 bases). The CDR3 loop reads CSVVIRRTTGELFF. The CDR3 region has the DNA TGCAGCGTTGTCATCCGAAGGACTACCGGGGAGCTGTTTTTT.